Following are 21 T cell receptor beta chains from one sample sequenced in a study of blood T cell repertoires in COVID-19. TCRdb's copy holds only in-frame clones and misses some; the assay was immunoSEQ multiplex PCR. The sample lists about 84,000 clones, about 83% seen once, with under 35% in the top ten. The source material was peripheral blood. These receptors came from a woman aged 80 or over with acute or convalescent COVID-19.

V gene TRBV5-5 combines with J gene TRBJ2-1; D gene uncertain. Germline CDR1 reads SGHKS; CDR2 reads YYEKEE (reference sequence). The CDR3 extends over 14 amino acids. V lost 0 bases, J lost 4 bases, and 8 bases lay in between. The CDR3 DNA reads as TGTGCCAGCAGCTTGGACAGAACGTACAATGAGCAGTTCTTC. Translating gives CASSLDRTYNEQFF.

This clone has just one count. The rearrangement links TRBV12-2 to TRBJ2-3; the D call TRBD2 from the table was never checked on the DNA. TRBV12-2 is shown as a pseudogene. The CDR3 extends over 14 amino acids. CDR3 coding DNA: TGTGCAAGTGCGCGGGAGGGGGACACAGATACGCAGTATTTT. This encodes CASAREGDTDTQYF.

The V gene is TRBV10-3, the J gene TRBJ2-5; weak D call: TRBD1 (6 bases). Germline V gives CDR1 ENHRY, CDR2 SYGVKD. Trimming removed 6 bases at V and 5 bases at J, with 16 bases between. The CDR3 covers 14 residues. CDR3 DNA: TGTGCCATCAGCCCCAGGGGTGGCGAGGAGACCCAGTACTTC. It translates to CAISPRGGEETQYF.

The DNA for the CDR3 is TGTGCCAGCAGCCCTCGACAGGGGAACTATGGCTACACCTTC. It translates to CASSPRQGNYGYTF. This rearrangement joins TRBV7-9 to TRBJ1-2, with 8 positions matching TRBD1. With V trimmed by 5 bases and J by 2 bases, 4 bases remained unmatched. Per germline, CDR1 SEHNR and CDR2 FQNEAQ (reference sequence). The length of the CDR3 is 14 residues.

The gene calls are TRBV4-1 and TRBJ1-1, with D uncertain. V lost 3 bases, J lost 4 bases, and 21 bases lay in between. The CDR3 has 17 residues. Per the germline V gene, CDR1 is MGHRA and CDR2 is YSYEKL. CDR3 residues: CASSHPTGRGDPTEAFF. CDR3 DNA: TGCGCCAGCAGCCATCCCACCGGGCGGGGAGACCCCACTGAAGCTTTCTTT.

This chain connects TRBV4-1 to TRBJ2-1; 8 nucleotides agree with TRBD2. J was trimmed by 0 bases and V by 4 bases; bases with no gene match: 11. The length of the CDR3 is 18 residues. CDR1 MGHRA and CDR2 YSYEKL come from the germline V gene. The CDR3 spells CASSRGLAGLSSYNEQFF. In DNA form, the CDR3 reads TGCGCCAGCAGCCGGGGCCTAGCGGGTCTCAGCTCCTACAATGAGCAGTTCTTC.

In its sample, this clone was seen once. The chain recombines TRBV11-3 with TRBJ2-5, with D tentatively TRBD1 (5 bases). The CDR3 length is 14 residues. V lost 5 bases, J lost 0 bases, and 10 bases lay in between. Germline V CDR1 and CDR2: SGHNT, YENEEA. CDR3 amino acids: CASSHRQNQETQYF. CDR3 sequence (DNA): TGTGCCAGCAGCCACCGACAGAACCAAGAGACCCAGTACTTC.

The rearrangement links TRBV5-1 to TRBJ2-3; D call uncertain. The CDR3 contains 13 residues. Germline loops: CDR1 SGHRS, CDR2 YFSETQ. V was trimmed by 5 bases and J by 6 bases, leaving 13 bases between them. The CDR3 here is CASRRSSSDTQYF. CDR3 nucleotide sequence: TGCGCCAGCAGGAGGTCTAGTTCGGATACGCAGTATTTT.

The chain carries TRBV12-3 or TRBV12-4 and TRBJ1-4; perhaps TRBD1 as D (5 bases). The CDR3 loop spans 13 amino acids. V lost 6 bases, J lost 8 bases, and 13 bases lay in between. This CDR3 reads CASSDPGGEKLFF. The CDR3 DNA reads TGTGCCAGCAGCGACCCGGGGGGGGAAAAACTGTTTTTT.

A few counts support this clone. The chain joins TRBV5-1 to TRBJ2-1; 7 nucleotides match TRBD1. Germline assignment: CDR1 SGHRS and CDR2 YFSETQ. Trimming removed 1 base from V and 0 bases from J; junction bases left unmatched: 4. CDR3 length: 16 amino acids. DNA for the CDR3: TGCGCCAGCAGCTTGAGGCAGGGGGACTCCTACAATGAGCAGTTCTTC. Its translation: CASSLRQGDSYNEQFF.

The chain links TRBV28 to TRBJ1-6; 7 bases are a match to TRBD1. The CDR3 runs 15 residues. From germline, CDR1 is MDHEN and CDR2 SYDVKM. The ends lost 4 bases at V and 9 bases at J; junction bases unmatched: 9. CDR3 amino acids: CASSSTGFPGSPLHF. The CDR3 bases are TGTGCCAGCAGTTCGACAGGGTTTCCAGGTTCACCCCTCCACTTT.

The CDR3: CASRTGTENTEAFF. CDR3 in DNA: TGTGCCAGCAGAACCGGGACAGAGAACACTGAAGCTTTCTTT. V is TRBV5-4 and J is TRBJ1-1, with TRBD1 identical over 7 bases. The CDR3 consists of 14 residues. Germline lookup yields CDR1 SGHNT and CDR2 YYREEE (reference sequence). The V and J ends lost 5 bases and 1 base, in that order; junction bases with no gene match: 5. Drawing the rest from reference TRBV5-4 and TRBJ1-1, the complete variable domain is ETGVTQSPTHLIKTRGQQVTLRCSSQSGHNTVSWYQQALGQGPQFIFQYYREEENGRGNFPPRFSGLQFPNYSSELNVNALELDDSALYLCASRTGTENTEAFFGQGTRLTVV.

CDR3 amino acids: CASSPFQETQYF. The CDR3 bases are TGTGCCAGCAGTCCATTTCAAGAGACCCAGTACTTC. The rearrangement links TRBV12-3 or TRBV12-4 to TRBJ2-5; D is undetermined. V lost 5 bases and J 2 bases, leaving 6 bases between the germline ends. The CDR3 has 12 amino acids.

This chain uses TRBV3-1 (or the pseudogene TRBV3-2) with TRBJ2-5; TRBD2 might be the D (6 bases). With 1 base removed from V and 1 base from J, the gap between germline ends came to 10 bases. This CDR3 has 15 amino acids. Per the germline V gene, CDR1 is LGHDT and CDR2 is YNNKEL (reference sequence). CDR3 loop: CASSQVTSPQETQYF. The CDR3 bases are TGTGCCAGCAGCCAAGTTACTAGCCCCCAAGAGACCCAGTACTTC.

The V and J genes are TRBV7-2 and TRBJ2-2; maybe TRBD2 (6 bases). The CDR3 runs to 17 residues. V was trimmed by 1 base and J by 2 bases, leaving 14 bases between them. CDR1 SGHTA and CDR2 FQGNSA come from the germline V gene. CDR3 region: CASSLDGLASNTGELFF. The CDR3, as DNA: TGTGCCAGCAGCTTAGATGGGCTAGCGTCAAACACCGGGGAGCTGTTTTTT.

This rearrangement joins TRBV18 to TRBJ2-7, with a tentative D call TRBD2 (6 bases). The CDR3 runs 14 residues. Germline assignment: CDR1 KGHSH and CDR2 LQKENI. The V and J ends lost 4 bases and 0 bases respectively, with 10 bases between them. CDR3 coding DNA: TGTGCCAGCTCACTGGGGACTCTCTCCTACGAGCAGTACTTC. Its protein is CASSLGTLSYEQYF.

The V gene is TRBV4-1, the J gene TRBJ1-1, with 9 positions matching TRBD1. With V trimmed by 7 bases and J by 4 bases, 13 bases remained unmatched. There are 16 residues in the CDR3. Germline lookup yields CDR1 MGHRA and CDR2 YSYEKL. The CDR3 sequence is CASMVGQGGLGTEAFF. The CDR3 DNA reads as TGCGCCAGCATGGTGGGACAGGGAGGGCTTGGCACTGAAGCTTTCTTT.

This clone was detected only once. The chain employs TRBV6-2 or TRBV6-3 and TRBJ2-7; TRBD1 agrees at 8 bases. CDR1 and CDR2 from the germline V gene are MNHEY and SVGEGT. The J segment lost 6 bases and the V segment lost 1 base, leaving 11 bases of the junction unmatched. The length of the CDR3 is 16 residues. This CDR3 is CASSYFRGPYASEQYF. For the CDR3, the DNA is TGTGCCAGCAGTTACTTCAGGGGGCCCTATGCGAGCGAGCAGTACTTC.

V and J are TRBV6-5 and TRBJ2-1; the D gene is possibly TRBD2 (6 bases). The V gene lost 2 bases and the J gene lost 1 base, with 12 bases spanning the gap. This CDR3 region has 16 residues. Germline assignment: CDR1 MNHEY and CDR2 SVGAGI. This CDR3 is CASSYDGSSSYNEQFF. The CDR3 region has the DNA TGTGCCAGCAGTTACGACGGGAGCAGTTCCTACAATGAGCAGTTCTTC.

This clone has just one count. The chain recombines TRBV10-2 with TRBJ2-5; a weak D match, TRBD1 (6 bases). Between the trimmed V and J ends, which lost 5 bases and 2 bases, there was a span of 9 bases. Germline-derived CDR1 and CDR2 are WSHSY and SAAADI. CDR3 length equals 13 residues. The CDR3 region has the DNA TGCGCCAGCAGTAGGACAGAGCAAGAGACCCAGTACTTC. Its protein product is CASSRTEQETQYF.

This clone was detected ten times or more. The V and J genes are TRBV7-2 and TRBJ1-2; 7 bases agree with TRBD1. This CDR3 region has 15 residues. The germline V gene encodes CDR1 SGHTA and CDR2 FQGNSA. V lost 5 bases and J lost 2; bases outside the gene matches: 8. The CDR3 loop reads CASSLTEGGNYGYTF. CDR3 sequence (DNA): TGTGCCAGCAGCCTCACCGAAGGGGGCAACTATGGCTACACCTTC. Looking up the rest from reference TRBV7-2 and TRBJ1-2 gives the full variable domain: GAGVSQSPSNKVTEKGKDVELRCDPISGHTALYWYRQSLGQGLEFLIYFQGNSAPDKSGLPSDRFSAERTGGSVSTLTIQRTQQEDSAVYLCASSLTEGGNYGYTFGSGTRLTVV.